This T cell receptor beta chain originates from a study of shared clonotypes between healthy human individuals. Measured with immunoSEQ multiplex PCR; TCRdb has only the in-frame clones, and not every one. The sample consists of about 980,000 clones, approximately 80% of them appearing once. The CDR3 is 15 residues long. The V gene's germline CDR1 is SSHAT and CDR2 FNYEAQ (reference sequence). The study, taken as a whole, reports: The sampled material consisted only of blood, and tissue repertoires are likely to differ. Among the subsets, naive ones generally showed larger estimated richness than memory ones.

Concerning this clone itself: Its specificity is unknown. The junction differs from germline at one of its ends, possibly a read error. Other DNA sequences in the sample encode the same CDR3.

The sequencing sample was made of memory CD4+ T cells sorted from blood. Subset described: CD45RA-negative fraction. The sequence was obtained from a young man in good health. This sequence joins TRBV7-7 and TRBJ2-5, with D perhaps given as TRBD1 or TRBD2 (5 bases each). CDR3 bases: TGTGCTAGCAGCTTAGTTGGGGGAGTGGAAGAGACCCAGTACTTC. It translates to CASSLVGGVEETQYF.